Listed here is a single TCR beta chain. Its antigen remains unknown. The sample belongs to a study of CD8 T cells in ankylosing spondylitis. Study-level points and caveats: Enrichment of disease-linked clones was reportedly significant in matched ankylosing spondylitis synovial fluid. Disease-linked clones displayed a CD8+ phenotype and appeared relatively rarely in peripheral blood.

CDR3 length: 17 amino acids. V lost 2 bases and J lost 1; bases outside the gene matches: 7. The germline gives CDR1 LGHNA, CDR2 YNFKEQ. Researchers built TCR beta libraries using quantitative 5'-RACE with molecular barcodes. Each CDR3 protein gets one entry after TCRdb re-called the 5' RACE reads with MiXCR. Among 150,000 to 200,000 distinct CDR3 sequences, roughly 13% were seen once, and the ten largest hold approximately 11%. Sequencing used blood, either unsorted or a sorted T cell fraction (not recorded which). This clonotype was sampled from a female donor with ankylosing spondylitis or in good health (not recorded which). The rearrangement links TRBV4-2 to TRBJ2-2; 7 nucleotides agree with TRBD1. In DNA form, the CDR3 reads TGTGCCAGCAGCCAAACCCCGGGACAGCAGAACACCGGGGAGCTGTTTTTT. Amino acids: CASSQTPGQQNTGELFF.